The TCR beta chain under discussion was sequenced for a study of CD8+ T cells in alopecia areata. The wider study: The tofacitinib course ran for 6 to 18 months and was followed by 6 months off drug.

This CDR3 is built from 11 residues. CDR1 and CDR2 (germline): SQVTM, ANQGSEA. Extracted from the samples, RNA was reverse transcribed into cDNA to serve as the sequencing template. Produced via immunoSEQ multiplex PCR; TCRdb's table is partial and in-frame only. Of about 140,000 clones listed, around 86% are singletons. The sample's treatment: oral pan-JAK inhibitor, 5-10 mg twice daily. The chain joins TRBV29-1 to TRBJ2-1; no clear D. This TCR derives from a human donor with alopecia areata. This material consisted of CD8+ T cells sorted from blood, taken at week 4, from a patient treated with tofacitinib. CDR3 in amino acids: CSSGKGHEQFF. In DNA, the CDR3 is TGCAGTTCCGGAAAGGGCCATGAGCAGTTCTTC.